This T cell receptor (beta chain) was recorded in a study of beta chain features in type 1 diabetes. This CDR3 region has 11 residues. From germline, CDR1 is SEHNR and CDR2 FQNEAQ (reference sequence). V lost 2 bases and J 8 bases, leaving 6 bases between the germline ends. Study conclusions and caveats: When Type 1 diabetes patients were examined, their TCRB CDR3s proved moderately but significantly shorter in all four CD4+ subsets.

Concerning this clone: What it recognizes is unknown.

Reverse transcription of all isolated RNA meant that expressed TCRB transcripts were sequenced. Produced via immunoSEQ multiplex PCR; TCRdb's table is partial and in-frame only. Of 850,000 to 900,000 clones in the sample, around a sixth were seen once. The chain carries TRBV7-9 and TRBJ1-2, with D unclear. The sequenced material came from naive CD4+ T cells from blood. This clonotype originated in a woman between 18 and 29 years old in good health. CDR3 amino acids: CASSLLGGYTF. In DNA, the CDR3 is TGTGCCAGCAGCTTACTAGGAGGCTACACCTTC.